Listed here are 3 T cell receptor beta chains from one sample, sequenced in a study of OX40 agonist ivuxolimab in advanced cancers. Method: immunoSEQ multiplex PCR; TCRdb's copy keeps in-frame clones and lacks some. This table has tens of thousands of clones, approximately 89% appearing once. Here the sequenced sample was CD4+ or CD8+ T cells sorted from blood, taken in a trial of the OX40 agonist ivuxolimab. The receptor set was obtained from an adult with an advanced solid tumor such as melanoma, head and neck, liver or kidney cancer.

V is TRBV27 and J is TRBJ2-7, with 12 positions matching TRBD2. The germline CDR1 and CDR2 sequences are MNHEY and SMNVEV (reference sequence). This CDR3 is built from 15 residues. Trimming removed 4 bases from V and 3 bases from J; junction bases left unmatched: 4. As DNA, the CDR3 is TGTGCCAGCAGTTCCAGGACTAGCGGGGTCTACGAGCAGTACTTC. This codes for CASSSRTSGVYEQYF.

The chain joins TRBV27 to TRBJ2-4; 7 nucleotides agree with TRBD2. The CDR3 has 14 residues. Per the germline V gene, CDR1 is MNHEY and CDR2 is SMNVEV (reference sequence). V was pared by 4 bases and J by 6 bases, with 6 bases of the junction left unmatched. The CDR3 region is CASSSGLEGNIQYF. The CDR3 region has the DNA TGTGCCAGCAGTTCCGGACTAGAGGGAAACATTCAGTACTTC.

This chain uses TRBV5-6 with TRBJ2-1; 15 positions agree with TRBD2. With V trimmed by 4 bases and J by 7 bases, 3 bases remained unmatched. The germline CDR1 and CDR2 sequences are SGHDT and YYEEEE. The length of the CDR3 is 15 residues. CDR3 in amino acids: CASSPGTSGRNEQFF. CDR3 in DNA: TGTGCCAGCAGCCCCGGGACTAGCGGGAGGAATGAGCAGTTCTTC.